Listed below are T cell receptor beta chains from one sample, sequenced in a study of blood T cell repertoires in COVID-19. TCRdb keeps only in-frame clones here, not all; method: immunoSEQ multiplex PCR. The table lists roughly 230,000 clones, over 70% of them singletons. Sequenced: peripheral blood. Source of these receptors: a woman older than 75 with acute or convalescent COVID-19. CDR3s include the opening cysteine and the closing phenylalanine or tryptophan. Fields, in order: D gene, J gene, clone size, V gene, CDR3 protein, CDR3 DNA. A D gene is named only where the DNA matches it firmly. Rows give clone size only sometimes, using once, few, many, or a class for an expanded clone.

D: -
J: TRBJ2-7
size: -
V: TRBV5-1
CDR3: CASSLGGGDLSYEQYF
DNA: TGCGCCAGCAGCTTAGGGGGGGGCGACCTCTCCTACGAGCAGTACTTC

D: -
J: TRBJ1-4
size: -
V: TRBV5-4
CDR3: CASSAAGGGEEKLFF
DNA: TGTGCCAGCAGCGCCGCAGGCGGCGGGGAAGAAAAACTGTTTTTT

D: TRBD1
J: TRBJ1-5
size: -
V: TRBV6-6
CDR3: CASSWDRGHGQPQHF
DNA: TGTGCCAGCAGTTGGGACAGGGGGCATGGTCAGCCCCAGCATTTT

D: -
J: TRBJ2-7
size: -
V: TRBV7-8
CDR3: CASSLGSFRGDEQYF
DNA: TGTGCCAGCAGCTTAGGTTCTTTCCGGGGAGACGAGCAGTACTTC

D: TRBD1
J: TRBJ2-7
size: -
V: TRBV11-2
CDR3: CASSLQGARYEQYF
DNA: TGTGCCAGCAGCTTACAGGGGGCAAGATACGAGCAGTACTTC

D: TRBD1
J: TRBJ2-7
size: -
V: TRBV7-9
CDR3: CASSRQGYEQYF
DNA: TGTGCCAGCAGCCGACAGGGCTACGAGCAGTACTTC

D: -
J: TRBJ2-1
size: -
V: TRBV5-1
CDR3: CASSLEGGTPGQFF
DNA: TGCGCCAGCAGCTTGGAAGGGGGTACCCCTGGGCAGTTCTTC

D: TRBD1
J: TRBJ1-1
size: -
V: TRBV3-1/TRBV3-2
CDR3: CASSPGTGAKGAFF
DNA: TGTGCCAGCAGCCCCGGGACAGGGGCCAAGGGGGCTTTCTTT

D: TRBD1
J: TRBJ2-2
size: -
V: TRBV6-5
CDR3: CASSDSGTGAGELFF
DNA: TGTGCCAGCAGCGACTCCGGGACAGGGGCCGGGGAGCTGTTTTTT

D: -
J: TRBJ2-7
size: -
V: TRBV3-1/TRBV3-2
CDR3: CASSRWRGYEQYF
DNA: TGTGCCAGCAGCCGGTGGAGAGGCTACGAGCAGTACTTC

D: TRBD2
J: TRBJ2-5
size: few
V: TRBV3-1/TRBV3-2
CDR3: CASSPLAGVGGKTQYF
DNA: TGTGCCAGCAGCCCTTTAGCGGGAGTTGGCGGAAAGACCCAGTACTTC

D: -
J: TRBJ1-4
size: -
V: TRBV27
CDR3: CASSLGQGTNEKLFF
DNA: TGTGCCAGCAGTTTGGGCCAGGGGACTAATGAAAAACTGTTTTTT

D: -
J: TRBJ1-2
size: -
V: TRBV7-9
CDR3: CASSSPSRANYGYTF
DNA: TGTGCCAGCAGCTCCCCGTCCCGAGCTAACTATGGCTACACCTTC

D: TRBD2
J: TRBJ2-7
size: -
V: TRBV7-2
CDR3: CASSLDRLAGEQYF
DNA: TGTGCCAGCAGCTTAGATAGACTAGCGGGCGAGCAGTACTTC

D: TRBD2
J: TRBJ2-7
size: -
V: TRBV19
CDR3: CASSGGTSVLREQYF
DNA: TGTGCCAGTAGCGGGGGGACTTCGGTCTTACGCGAGCAGTACTTC

D: -
J: TRBJ1-6
size: -
V: TRBV18
CDR3: CASSRDRLNSPLHF
DNA: TGTGCCAGCTCACGAGACAGGCTTAATTCACCCCTCCACTTT

D: -
J: TRBJ1-6
size: -
V: TRBV27
CDR3: CASSLGGWDSPLHF
DNA: TGTGCCAGCAGTTTAGGGGGCTGGGATTCACCCCTCCACTTT

D: TRBD2
J: TRBJ2-3
size: once
V: TRBV4-1
CDR3: CASSLGTTTDTQYF
DNA: TGCGCCAGCAGCCTTGGGACTACCACAGATACGCAGTATTTT

D: TRBD2
J: TRBJ2-7
size: -
V: TRBV29-1
CDR3: CSVAGTSGRAYEQYF
DNA: TGCAGCGTGGCTGGGACTAGCGGGAGGGCCTACGAGCAGTACTTC

D: TRBD1
J: TRBJ2-7
size: -
V: TRBV2
CDR3: CASSATGGKTYEQYF
DNA: TGTGCCAGCAGTGCGACAGGGGGTAAAACTTACGAGCAGTACTTC